The clone carrying this T cell receptor (beta chain) was seen at least ten times. Its specificity is not known. Looked up from germline, CDR1 is MNHNS and CDR2 is SASEGT. Trimming removed 7 bases at V and 7 bases at J, with 25 bases between. The CDR3 consists of 16 residues. Authors of the study amplified TCR beta CDR3 regions from RNA transcripts. In the first-round RT-PCR of the TCR CDR3, the HTBI primer set was used. TCRdb ran MiXCR on the multiplex PCR reads and lists one entry per CDR3 protein. The sample contains around 520,000 distinct CDR3 sequences, around 22% of which appear only once. This entry is derived from a study of T cells in Graves' hyperthyroidism and ophthalmopathy. Overall study findings and caveats: Blood held most thyroid clonotypes expanded above 0.001 frequency. Through a model of 13 V-J features, ophthalmopathy was separated from stable hyperthyroidism.

The V call is TRBV6-1, the J call TRBJ1-2, with a possible D match to TRBD1 (5 bases). This receptor was identified in a woman aged 25 to 39 with Graves' ophthalmopathy. Sequencing input: blood. This CDR3 reads CASTRGIGGEGSGYTF. The CDR3 nucleotides read TGTGCCAGCACCCGGGGGATCGGGGGGGAAGGGTCTGGCTACACCTTC.